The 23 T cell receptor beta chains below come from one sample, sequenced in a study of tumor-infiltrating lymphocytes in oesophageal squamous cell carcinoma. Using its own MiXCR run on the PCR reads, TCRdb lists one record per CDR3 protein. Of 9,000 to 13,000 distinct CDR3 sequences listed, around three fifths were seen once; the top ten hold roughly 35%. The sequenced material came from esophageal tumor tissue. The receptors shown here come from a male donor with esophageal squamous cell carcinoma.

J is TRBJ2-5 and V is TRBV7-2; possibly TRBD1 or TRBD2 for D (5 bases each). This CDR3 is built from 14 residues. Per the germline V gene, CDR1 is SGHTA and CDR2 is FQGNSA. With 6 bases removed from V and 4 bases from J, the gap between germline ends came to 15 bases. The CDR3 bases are TGTGCCAGCAGTCCTAGGGACGGAAGAGAGACCCAGTACTTC. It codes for CASSPRDGRETQYF. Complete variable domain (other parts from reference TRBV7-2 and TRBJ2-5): GAGVSQSPSNKVTEKGKDVELRCDPISGHTALYWYRQSLGQGLEFLIYFQGNSAPDKSGLPSDRFSAERTGGSVSTLTIQRTQQEDSAVYLCASSPRDGRETQYFGPGTRLLVL.

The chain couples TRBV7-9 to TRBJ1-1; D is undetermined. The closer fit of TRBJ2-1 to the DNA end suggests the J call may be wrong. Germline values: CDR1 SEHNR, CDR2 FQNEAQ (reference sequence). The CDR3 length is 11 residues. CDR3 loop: CASSFSREQFF. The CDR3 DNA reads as TGTGCCAGCAGCTTCAGCCGGGAGCAGTTCTTC.

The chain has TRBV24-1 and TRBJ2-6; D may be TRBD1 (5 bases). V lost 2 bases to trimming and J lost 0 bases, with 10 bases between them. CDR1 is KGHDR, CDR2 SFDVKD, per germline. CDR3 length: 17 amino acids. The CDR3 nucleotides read TGTGCCACCAGTGATTCGACAGCCGTCTCTGGGGCCAACGTCCTGACTTTC. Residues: CATSDSTAVSGANVLTF.

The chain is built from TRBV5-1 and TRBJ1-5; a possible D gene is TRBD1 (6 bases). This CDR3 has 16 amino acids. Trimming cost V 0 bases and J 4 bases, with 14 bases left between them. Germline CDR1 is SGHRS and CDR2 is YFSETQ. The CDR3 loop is CASSLDGGPSNQPQHF. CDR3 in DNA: TGCGCCAGCAGCTTGGATGGGGGGCCCTCGAATCAGCCCCAGCATTTT. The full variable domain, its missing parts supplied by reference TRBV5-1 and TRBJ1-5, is KAGVTQTPRYLIKTRGQQVTLSCSPISGHRSVSWYQQTPGQGLQFLFEYFSETQRNKGNFPGRFSGRQFSNSRSEMNVSTLELGDSALYLCASSLDGGPSNQPQHFGDGTRLSIL.

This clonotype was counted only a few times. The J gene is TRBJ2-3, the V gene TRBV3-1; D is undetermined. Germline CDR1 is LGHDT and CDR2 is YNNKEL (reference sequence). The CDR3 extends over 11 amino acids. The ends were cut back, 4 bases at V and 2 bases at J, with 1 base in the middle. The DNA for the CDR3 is TGTGCCAGCAGCCTCACAGATACGCAGTATTTT. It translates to CASSLTDTQYF.

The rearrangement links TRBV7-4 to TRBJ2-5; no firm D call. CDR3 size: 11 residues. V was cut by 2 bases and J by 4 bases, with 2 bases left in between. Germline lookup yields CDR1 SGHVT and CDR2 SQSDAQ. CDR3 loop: CASSLLETQYF. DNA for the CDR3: TGTGCCAGCAGCTTATTAGAGACCCAGTACTTC.

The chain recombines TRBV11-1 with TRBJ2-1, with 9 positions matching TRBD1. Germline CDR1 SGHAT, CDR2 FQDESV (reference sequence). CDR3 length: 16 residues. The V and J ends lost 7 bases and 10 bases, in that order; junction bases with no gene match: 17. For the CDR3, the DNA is TGTGCCAGCACCCTGTTAGACGGACAGGGGTTCCACGAGCAGTTCTTC. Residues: CASTLLDGQGFHEQFF.

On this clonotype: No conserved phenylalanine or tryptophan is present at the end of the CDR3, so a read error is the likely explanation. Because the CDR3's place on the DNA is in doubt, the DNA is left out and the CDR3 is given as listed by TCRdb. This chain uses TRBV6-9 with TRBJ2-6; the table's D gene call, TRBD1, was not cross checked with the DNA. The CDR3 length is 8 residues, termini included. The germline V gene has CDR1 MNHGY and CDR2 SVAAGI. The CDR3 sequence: CASSSGGQ.

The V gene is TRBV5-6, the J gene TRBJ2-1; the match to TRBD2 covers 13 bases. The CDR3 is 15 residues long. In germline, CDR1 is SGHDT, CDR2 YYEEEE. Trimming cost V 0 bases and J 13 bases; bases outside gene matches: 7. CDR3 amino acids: CASSLAQLAGGHQFF. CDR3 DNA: TGTGCCAGCAGCTTGGCCCAACTAGCGGGAGGGCACCAGTTCTTC.

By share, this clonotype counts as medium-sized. Here the CDR3 DNA reads TGTGCCAGCAGTCCCCGGACTAGCGGTAACCAAGAGACCCAGTACTTC. Translation gives CASSPRTSGNQETQYF. The chain couples TRBV27 to TRBJ2-5; 10 bases agree with TRBD2. Germline-derived CDR1 and CDR2 are MNHEY and SMNVEV (reference sequence). With V trimmed by 5 bases and J by 0 bases, 6 bases remained unmatched. This CDR3 comprises 16 residues.

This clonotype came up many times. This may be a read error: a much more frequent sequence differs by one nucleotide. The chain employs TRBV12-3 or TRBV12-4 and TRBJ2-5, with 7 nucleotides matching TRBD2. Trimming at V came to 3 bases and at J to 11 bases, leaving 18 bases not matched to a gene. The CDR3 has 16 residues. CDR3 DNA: TGTGCCAGCAGTTTCCTAGCGGCAAACTCCTACAATGAGCAGTACTTC. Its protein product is CASSFLAANSYNEQYF.

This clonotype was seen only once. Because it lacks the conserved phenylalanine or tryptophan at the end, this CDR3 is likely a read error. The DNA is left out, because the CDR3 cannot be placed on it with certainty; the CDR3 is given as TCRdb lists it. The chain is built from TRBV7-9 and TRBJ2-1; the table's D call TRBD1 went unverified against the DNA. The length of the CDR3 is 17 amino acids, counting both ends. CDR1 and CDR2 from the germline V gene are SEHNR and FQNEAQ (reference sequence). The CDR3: CASSSPQGFRYGYTFGA.

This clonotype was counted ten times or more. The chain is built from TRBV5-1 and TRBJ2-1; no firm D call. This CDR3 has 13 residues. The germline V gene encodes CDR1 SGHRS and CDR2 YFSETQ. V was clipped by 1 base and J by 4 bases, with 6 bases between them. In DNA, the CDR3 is TGCGCCAGCAGCTTGAGGCTTTACAATGAGCAGTTCTTC. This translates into CASSLRLYNEQFF.

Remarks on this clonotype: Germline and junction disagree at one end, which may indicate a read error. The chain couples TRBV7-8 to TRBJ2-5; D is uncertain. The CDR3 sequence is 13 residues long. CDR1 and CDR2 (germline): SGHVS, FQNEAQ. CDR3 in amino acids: CASSLGFDSPLHF. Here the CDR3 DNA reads TGTGCCAGCAGCTTAGGGTTCGATTCACCCCTCCACTTC.

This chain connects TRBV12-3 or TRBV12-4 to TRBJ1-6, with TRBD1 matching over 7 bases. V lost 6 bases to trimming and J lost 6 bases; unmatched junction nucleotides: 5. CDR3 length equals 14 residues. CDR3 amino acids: CASSQGTANSPLHF. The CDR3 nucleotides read TGTGCCAGCAGCCAAGGGACAGCTAATTCACCCCTCCACTTT.

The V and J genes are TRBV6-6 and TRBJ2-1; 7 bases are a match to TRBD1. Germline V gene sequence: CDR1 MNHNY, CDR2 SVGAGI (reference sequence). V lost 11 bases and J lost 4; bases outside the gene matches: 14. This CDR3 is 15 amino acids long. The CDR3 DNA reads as TGTGCCGGGAAACGAGACAGGGAAGATTACAATGAGCAGTTCTTC. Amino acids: CAGKRDREDYNEQFF.

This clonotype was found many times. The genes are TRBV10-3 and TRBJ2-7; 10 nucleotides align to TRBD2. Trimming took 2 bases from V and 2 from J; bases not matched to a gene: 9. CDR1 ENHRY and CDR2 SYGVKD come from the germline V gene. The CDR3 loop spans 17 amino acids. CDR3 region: CAISEMASGSQAYEQYF. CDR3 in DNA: TGTGCCATCAGTGAGATGGCTAGCGGGAGCCAGGCCTACGAGCAGTACTTC.

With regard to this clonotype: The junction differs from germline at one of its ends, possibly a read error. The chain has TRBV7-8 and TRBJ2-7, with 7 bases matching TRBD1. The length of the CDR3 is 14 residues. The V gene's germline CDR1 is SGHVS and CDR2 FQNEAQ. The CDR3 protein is CASSSTGQYSPLHF. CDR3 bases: TGTGCCAGCAGTTCGACAGGGCAGTATTCACCCCTCCACTTC.

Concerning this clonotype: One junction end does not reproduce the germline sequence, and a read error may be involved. Written as DNA, the CDR3 is TGTGCCAGCAGCCTCCCGCGCACTGAAGCTTTCTTC. Translated, it gives CASSLPRTEAFF. The J gene is TRBJ2-4, the V gene TRBV7-6, with D unresolved. The V gene's germline CDR1 is SGHVS and CDR2 FNYEAQ. This CDR3 region has 12 residues.

The CDR3 reads CASSLGDTQYF. The CDR3 DNA reads TGTGCCAGCAGCTTAGGGGATACGCAGTATTTT. V gene TRBV11-1 combines with J gene TRBJ2-3, with no clear D. V lost 1 base and J 6 bases, leaving 2 bases between the germline ends. Looked up from germline, CDR1 is SGHAT and CDR2 is FQDESV (reference sequence). The CDR3 has 11 residues.

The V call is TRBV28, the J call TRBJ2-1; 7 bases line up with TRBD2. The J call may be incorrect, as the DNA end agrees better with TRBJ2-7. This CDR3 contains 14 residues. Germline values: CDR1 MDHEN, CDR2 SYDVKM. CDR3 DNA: TGTGCCAGCAGTACGGTAAGGGGCGGGAGAGAGCAGTACTTC. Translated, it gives CASSTVRGGREQYF.

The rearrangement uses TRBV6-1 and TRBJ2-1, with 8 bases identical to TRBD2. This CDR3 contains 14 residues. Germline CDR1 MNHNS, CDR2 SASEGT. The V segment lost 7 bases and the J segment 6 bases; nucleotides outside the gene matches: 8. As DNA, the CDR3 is TGTGCCAGCATACAGGGCGGGGGGATCAATGAGCAGTTCTTC. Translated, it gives CASIQGGGINEQFF.

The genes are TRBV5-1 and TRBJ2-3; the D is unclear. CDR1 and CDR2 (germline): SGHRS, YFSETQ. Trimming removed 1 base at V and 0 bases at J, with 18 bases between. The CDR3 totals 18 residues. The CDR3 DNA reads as TGCGCCAGCAGCTTGTCCGGTTCTAAAACTGGGAGCACAGATACGCAGTATTTT. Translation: CASSLSGSKTGSTDTQYF.